A selection of T cell receptor beta chains follows, all from one sample in a study of human T cells and chemical hapten exposure. TCRdb reanalysed the RACE reads using MiXCR and keeps one entry per CDR3 protein. The sample lists 350,000 to 450,000 distinct CDR3 sequences; about 5.1% were seen once. The material sequenced was whole blood, taken in connection with sensitization to the hapten diphenylcyclopropenone (DPC). These receptors all stem from a woman in her forties or fifties with alopecia areata. Some clones in this sample may be carry-over from other donors' samples. Both conserved end residues are part of each CDR3. Each record gives: clone size, D gene, CDR3 length, V gene, J gene, CDR3 DNA, CDR3 protein. The D gene is left open where the match is weak. Some rows mark clone size as missing; the rest say once, few, many or name a class of expanded clone.

>few|.|15|TRBV12-3/TRBV12-4|TRBJ1-5
TGTGCCAGCAGTCCTGGGACTACCGGTAATCAGCCCCAGCATTTT
CASSPGTTGNQPQHF
>.|.|15|TRBV4-3|TRBJ1-1
TGCGCCAGCAGCCAAGATTCCAGGGCGGGCACTGAAGCTTTCTTT
CASSQDSRAGTEAFF
>few|TRBD2|17|TRBV28|TRBJ2-5
TGTGCCAGCAGTTTCCGCGCGGGACTAATCTTTGGGGAGACCCAGTACTTC
CASSFRAGLIFGETQYF
>many|.|12|TRBV7-9|TRBJ2-1
TGTGCCAGCAGCTTCAGGGGCAGTGAGCAGTTCTTC
CASSFRGSEQFF
>few|TRBD1|15|TRBV4-1|TRBJ2-7
TGCGCCAGCAGCCAAGGCCGGGACAGTGCCTACGAGCAGTACTTC
CASSQGRDSAYEQYF
>many|TRBD1|15|TRBV5-5|TRBJ1-2
TGTGCCAGCAGCTTGGGGGACAGGGGGTATTATGGCTACACCTTC
CASSLGDRGYYGYTF
>.|TRBD1|14|TRBV13|TRBJ1-1
TGTGCCAGCAGCCTACCGGGACAGGGGGCTGAAGCTTTCTTT
CASSLPGQGAEAFF
>many|.|16|TRBV27|TRBJ1-2
TGTGCCAGCAGTCCGACATTAAAACAGGGAAACTATGGCTACACCTTC
CASSPTLKQGNYGYTF
>.|TRBD1|15|TRBV20-1|TRBJ1-1
TGCAGTGCTAGAGACCGACGGACAGGGGGCACTGAAGCTTTCTTT
CSARDRRTGGTEAFF
>.|.|13|TRBV3-1|TRBJ1-1
TGTGCCAGCAGCCAAGATAAGAACACCCAAGCTTTCTTT
CASSQDKNTQAFF
>many|.|12|TRBV29-1|TRBJ2-2
TGCAGCGCTCCTGATAACACCGGGGAGCTGTTTTTT
CSAPDNTGELFF
>many|.|12|TRBV6-5|TRBJ1-5
TGTGCCAGCAGTCAAAGGAATCAGCCCCAGCATTTT
CASSQRNQPQHF
>.|.|13|TRBV6-5|TRBJ1-6
TGTGCCAGCCGGGACGGGACGAATTCACCCCTCCACTTT
CASRDGTNSPLHF
>.|.|12|TRBV9|TRBJ1-1
TGTGCCAGCAGCCCCAGGCCATGGATCGCTTTCTTT
CASSPRPWIAFF
>many|.|13|TRBV29-1|TRBJ1-4
TGCAGCGTTGCAGAACAGGGTCTGAGTGAACTGTTTTTT
CSVAEQGLSELFF
>many|.|13|TRBV7-2|TRBJ2-4
TGTGCCAGCAGCAGTAAAGCCAAAAACATTCAGTACTTC
CASSSKAKNIQYF
>many|.|9|TRBV29-1|TRBJ2-7
TGCAGCCACGGAAGCGAGCAGTACTTC
CSHGSEQYF
>many|.|13|TRBV11-3|TRBJ2-5
TGTGCCAGCAGCTTAGATCACGGAGAGACCCAGTACTTC
CASSLDHGETQYF
>.|.|14|TRBV24-1|TRBJ1-5
TGTGCCACCAGCGGGGGGGTAAGCAATCAGCCCCAGCATTTT
CATSGGVSNQPQHF
>.|.|14|TRBV5-1|TRBJ1-4
TGCGCCAGCAGCCCCCTCGGACAGAATGAAAAACTGTTTTTT
CASSPLGQNEKLFF
>few|.|14|TRBV12-3/TRBV12-4|TRBJ1-1
TGTGCCAGCAGTTTAGCGTGGGAGGGTTCTGAAGCTTTCTTT
CASSLAWEGSEAFF
>many|.|11|TRBV5-4|TRBJ2-4
TGTGCCAGCAGCTTGGGAGCCATTCAGTACTTC
CASSLGAIQYF